The 13 T cell receptor beta chains listed next were all sequenced from one sample in a study of blood T cell repertoires in COVID-19. The protocol was immunoSEQ multiplex PCR, while the TCRdb copy is restricted to in-frame clones and leaves out a portion. Among over 200,000 clones listed, 70% to 90% were seen once. The sequenced material came from peripheral blood. All receptors come from a man aged 80 or over with acute or convalescent COVID-19.

This sequence joins TRBV18 and TRBJ2-7; D unclear. CDR1 and CDR2 from the germline V gene are KGHSH and LQKENI. The CDR3 covers 13 residues. V shed 2 bases and J shed 7 bases, with 12 bases lying between them. In DNA form, the CDR3 reads TGTGCCAGCTCACCAGGTCAGCGAAGGGAGCAGTACTTC. Translated: CASSPGQRREQYF.

This sequence joins TRBV29-1 and TRBJ2-2, with 9 bases aligning to TRBD1. The ends lost 6 bases at V and 2 bases at J; junction bases unmatched: 1. The V gene's germline CDR1 is SQVTM and CDR2 ANQGSEA. The CDR3 is made up of 13 amino acids. The CDR3 DNA reads TGCAGCGTGGGACAGGGTAACACCGGGGAGCTGTTTTTT. This sequence encodes CSVGQGNTGELFF.

This clone was seen only a few times. The chain carries TRBV10-3 and TRBJ1-1; perhaps TRBD1 as D (6 bases). CDR1 is ENHRY, CDR2 SYGVKD, per germline. The CDR3 runs to 13 residues. V was pared by 8 bases and J by 1 base, with 11 bases between. The CDR3 protein is CAIGGTENTEAFF. CDR3 coding DNA: TGTGCCATCGGGGGCACGGAGAACACTGAAGCTTTCTTT.

The chain carries TRBV7-9 and TRBJ2-5; D gene ambiguous. The CDR3 has 12 amino acids. Germline-derived CDR1 and CDR2 are SEHNR and FQNEAQ (reference sequence). V lost 5 bases and J 6 bases, leaving 10 bases between the germline ends. CDR3: CASSPPLQTQYF. The CDR3, as DNA: TGTGCCAGCAGCCCTCCCCTCCAGACCCAGTACTTC.

The CDR3: CASSAYTGESGNQPQHF. DNA of the CDR3: TGTGCCAGCAGTGCATATACAGGGGAAAGTGGCAATCAGCCCCAGCATTTT. This chain uses TRBV6-1 with TRBJ1-5; 7 nucleotides match TRBD1. The V gene end was trimmed by 4 bases and the J gene end by 2 bases; junction bases not matched to a gene: 11. Germline CDR1 and CDR2: MNHNS and SASEGT. The CDR3 loop spans 17 amino acids.

The V call is TRBV30, the J call TRBJ2-1; 7 bases line up with TRBD1. The CDR3 contains 14 residues. Germline V gives CDR1 GTSNPN, CDR2 SVGIG (reference sequence). J was trimmed by 5 bases and V by 7 bases; bases with no gene match: 11. In nucleotides, the CDR3 is TGTGCCTACCAAATTCCGGGACAGCACAATGAGCAGTTCTTC. Translating it yields CAYQIPGQHNEQFF.

The chain has TRBV18 and TRBJ1-3; D perhaps matches TRBD1 (5 bases). The ends were cut back, 0 bases at V and 2 bases at J, with 11 bases in the middle. The CDR3 extends over 16 amino acids. The germline gives CDR1 KGHSH, CDR2 LQKENI. CDR3 loop: CASSPPSGNAGNTIYF. The DNA for the CDR3 is TGTGCCAGCTCACCACCTTCAGGGAACGCTGGAAACACCATATATTTT.

The CDR3 DNA sequence: TGTGCCAGCAGTTACCAGGGACAGGGCAATTCACCCCTCCACTTT. The encoded protein is CASSYQGQGNSPLHF. This chain uses TRBV6-5 with TRBJ1-6; 9 bases are a match to TRBD1. This CDR3 comprises 15 residues. Trimming removed 2 bases from V and 7 bases from J; junction bases left unmatched: 3. The germline gives CDR1 MNHEY, CDR2 SVGAGI.

The genes are TRBV27 and TRBJ1-1; D is possibly TRBD1 (6 bases). The length of the CDR3 is 17 residues. Germline-derived CDR1 and CDR2 are MNHEY and SMNVEV (reference sequence). V was cut by 4 bases and J by 1 base, with 19 bases left in between. The CDR3, as DNA: TGTGCCAGCAGTTATAAGCAGCAGGGGCGTTGGAACACTGAAGCTTTCTTT. The encoded protein is CASSYKQQGRWNTEAFF.

This clone was counted a single time. The chain uses TRBV19 and TRBJ2-1; TRBD2 matches at 14 bases. Germline V CDR1 and CDR2: LNHDA, SQIVND (reference sequence). This CDR3 contains 17 residues. J was trimmed by 9 bases and V by 5 bases; bases with no gene match: 12. CDR3 coding DNA: TGTGCCAGTAGTGACTCCGGGACTAGCGGGAGCGCCCGTGAGCAGTTCTTC. Residues: CASSDSGTSGSAREQFF.

The chain uses TRBV24-1 and TRBJ2-1; a possible D gene is TRBD1 (5 bases). Between the trimmed V and J ends, which lost 1 base and 6 bases, there was a span of 12 bases. The CDR3 is 15 residues long. Looked up from germline, CDR1 is KGHDR and CDR2 is SFDVKD. Written as DNA, the CDR3 is TGTGCCACCAGTGATTTTGGGCAGGGTGGCAATGAGCAGTTCTTC. Translated, it gives CATSDFGQGGNEQFF.

This chain joins TRBV29-1 and TRBJ2-3; 11 nucleotides agree with TRBD1. The length of the CDR3 is 15 residues. Germline values: CDR1 SQVTM, CDR2 ANQGSEA. Trimming removed 3 bases from V and 5 bases from J; junction bases left unmatched: 7. CDR3 nucleotides: TGCAGCGTTGATTTTAGGACAGGGGGCAGAGATACGCAGTATTTT. Amino acids: CSVDFRTGGRDTQYF.

J is TRBJ1-2 and V is TRBV6-2 or TRBV6-3; D not certain. Germline V gives CDR1 MNHEY, CDR2 SVGEGT. The CDR3 length is 14 residues. Trimming took 2 bases from V and 3 from J, leaving 10 bases between them. CDR3 amino acids: CASSYASLYYGYTF. The CDR3 nucleotides read TGTGCCAGCAGTTACGCGAGTCTCTACTATGGCTACACCTTC.